This TCR beta chain came from a study of shared clonotypes between healthy human individuals (dated by TCRdb to about 2020). Regarding the complete study: A few men and a couple of women, aged 18 to 49 years, made up the cohort. To estimate repertoire size and how much clonotypes are shared between individuals, the study performed deep sequencing of blood TCR repertoires from a few healthy adults. To increase sequencing depth and limit assay-specific biases, TCR repertoire library preparation and sequencing were carried out by different laboratories using diverse techniques. Between about 0.94 and 8.9 billion PBMCs per donor were obtained by leukapheresis. General conclusions and limits of the study: Pairwise subsampling indicated that sequencing depth was expected to affect the degree of clonotype sharing among donors. Sampling was limited to blood, and TCR repertoires in tissue likely differ from TCR repertoires in blood. The small number of donors limited the genetic and exposure-history diversity represented.

Using the deep immunoSEQ assay, TCR CDR3 regions were amplified from genomic DNA by multiplex PCR. Extracted genomic DNA from each cell subset was distributed evenly across all wells of several immunoSEQ 96-well plates, and each plate was treated as a replicate. For unsorted PBMC, each replicate PCR was loaded with approximately 300 ng genomic DNA, equivalent to tens of thousands of T cell genomes. Unsorted PBMC genomic DNA was sequenced across ten immunoSEQ deep assay plates. Purified libraries were measured with a Qubit 3.0 fluorometer, size-checked on a Bioanalyzer 2100, and measured again with the KAPA Library Quantification kit. A separate single-read 150-cycle Illumina NextSeq 550 flow cell was used to sequence each immunoSEQ 96-well plate. Per the original workflow: Because the immunoSEQ output included only junctional sequences and no quality scores, the filtering could not be the same as the filtering used for full-length reads. To assign V/J genes and CDR3, sequences were annotated against IMGT germline references using PyIR, a Python wrapper for IgBLAST v1.9. Reads were filtered out if the reads had weak V/J assignments (E-value above 1e-6), no CDR3, stop codons, out-of-frame junctions, or ambiguous translated residues. V3J clonotypes were defined as sequences sharing an identical inferred V gene, J gene, and CDR3 amino acid sequence. The percentage overlap between two repertoires was calculated by dividing the number of shared unique clonotypes by the size of the smaller repertoire. Three approaches were used to assess repertoire richness: RTK rarefaction, the Chao1 estimator, and Recon v2.1 estimates of unobserved clonotypes. The table comes from immuneACCESS by way of TCRdb, which keeps in-frame sequences with V and J called. Part of the clones is missing from these tables; in studies checked, under half for an unresolved V gene and the rest for unknown reasons. V, J and clone size are taken as reported in that table, and D and trimming were inferred from the DNA itself. Present in this sample are about 490,000 clones, 70% to 80% of which were seen just once. The ten largest account for 10% to 15% of the sample.

The donors were healthy, HIV-negative adults who had no recently reported acute infections or vaccinations. Only Caucasian adults living in Nashville, Tennessee, USA were represented among the donors. For unsorted samples, roughly 91 million PBMCs were counted, and genomic DNA was extracted using the QIAamp DNA Blood Mini kit. After blood collection by leukapheresis, PBMCs were isolated using Ficoll-Histopaque density gradient centrifugation and then cryopreserved in the vapor phase of liquid nitrogen. Trimming removed 4 bases from V and 2 bases from J; the gene matches leave 9 bases unexplained. The CDR3 measures 16 amino acids from cysteine to phenylalanine. Kept here is only the CDR3 DNA, which spans 48 bases and is read in frame from base 1. CDR1 is given as SGHDN and CDR2 as FVKESK, both from the germline V gene. With respect to this clone: Its antigen target is currently unknown. The record has no base qualities; no much larger clone is one base away.

Sequenced material: PBMCs. The origin of this receptor is a woman aged 40 to 49 in good health. Some clones in this sample may be carry-over from other donors' samples. The chain links TRBV14 with TRBJ1-2, with TRBD1 identical over 8 junction bases. The DNA reads TGTGCCAGCAGCCTCATGACAGGGGCTTTCAACTATGGCTACACCTTC. Translated, this gives CASSLMTGAFNYGYTF. The variable domain in full, with residues beyond the CDR3 obtained from the reference TRBV14 and TRBJ1-2 genes, is EAGVTQFPSHSVIEKGQTVTLRCDPISGHDNLYWYRRVMGKEIKFLLHFVKESKQDESGMPNNRFLAERTGGTYSTLKVQPAELEDSGVYFCASSLMTGAFNYGYTFGSGTRLTVV.